The present TCR beta chain was sequenced within a study of T cell repertoires and HLA-DP antigens. As for this clone: Its cognate antigen is unknown.

Clones were sequenced by immunoSEQ multiplex PCR, and TCRdb holds only the in-frame ones, with some missing. The table records tens of thousands of clones, around 77% of them present only once. This TCR came from a man between 60 and 75 years old in good health and CMV-seronegative. Sequencing was done on a sample of CD4+ T cells from PBMCs.

CDR3 protein: CASSLVGTSFSEQYV. Written as DNA, the CDR3 is TGCGCCAGCAGCTTGGTAGGGACTAGCTTTTCCGAGCAGTACGTC. The J gene is TRBJ2-7, the V gene TRBV5-1; TRBD2 agrees at 9 bases. J was trimmed by 6 bases and V by 0 bases; bases with no gene match: 7. Germline V CDR1 and CDR2: SGHRS, YFSETQ. The CDR3 is made up of 15 amino acids.